Each of the 13 T cell receptor beta chains below was sequenced from the same sample in a study of spatial heterogeneity in lung cancer. A single record per CDR3 protein comes from TCRdb applying MiXCR to the 5' RACE reads. Of about 120,000 distinct CDR3 sequences in the sample, 10% to 14% were seen once. As for time point: blood at routine non-recurrence follow-up after resection. The sequences come from PBMCs, collected at follow-up. These receptors all come from a female donor with early-stage non-small cell lung cancer.

This clonotype has more than one count but fewer than ten. The chain couples TRBV24-1 to TRBJ2-5; D gene unclear. The V gene lost 4 bases and the J gene lost 4 bases, with 9 bases spanning the gap. Germline lookup yields CDR1 KGHDR and CDR2 SFDVKD. The length of the CDR3 is 13 residues. As DNA, the CDR3 is TGTGCCACCAGTGAACCTCTCCTAGAGACCCAGTACTTC. It encodes CATSEPLLETQYF.

V usage is TRBV24-1 and J usage is TRBJ2-1; TRBD2 agrees at 14 bases. The germline CDR1 and CDR2 sequences are KGHDR and SFDVKD. With V trimmed by 1 base and J by 1 base, 5 bases remained unmatched. The CDR3 has 19 residues. DNA for the CDR3: TGTGCCACCAGTGATTTCCGACTAGCGGGAGGGTCTTCCTACAATGAGCAGTTCTTC. Protein sequence: CATSDFRLAGGSSYNEQFF.

This clonotype appeared many times. The rearrangement uses TRBV6-5 and TRBJ2-1, with D unclear. The CDR3 is 15 residues long. Trimming pared 6 bases from V and 1 base from J, leaving 13 bases between. Per the germline V gene, CDR1 is MNHEY and CDR2 is SVGAGI. CDR3: CASRVVGRSYNEQFF. CDR3 bases: TGTGCCAGCAGGGTGGTGGGCCGGTCCTACAATGAGCAGTTCTTC.

The CDR3 sequence is CASSQVTRNTEAFF. The CDR3 DNA reads TGTGCCAGCAGCCAAGTCACCAGGAACACTGAAGCTTTCTTT. The chain links TRBV4-2 to TRBJ1-1; no clear D gene. CDR3 length: 14 residues. Germline CDR1 reads LGHNA; CDR2 reads YNFKEQ. V was trimmed by 1 base and J by 1 base, leaving 7 bases between them.

This clonotype occurred many times. The rearrangement joins TRBV19 to TRBJ1-1; no clear D gene. V lost 4 bases and J lost 6, with 9 bases in between. Germline CDR1 and CDR2: LNHDA and SQIVND (reference sequence). The CDR3 contains 12 residues. CDR3 DNA sequence: TGTGCCAGTAGTACCCCAGGTCCTGAAGCTTTCTTT. The encoded protein is CASSTPGPEAFF.

This clonotype was observed many times. The chain's CDR3 is CASGSRRMTLNTEAFF. CDR3 bases: TGTGCTAGTGGTTCAAGGAGGATGACGTTGAACACTGAAGCTTTCTTT. V usage is TRBV12-5 and J usage is TRBJ1-1; D is uncertain. The CDR3 covers 16 residues. CDR1 is LGHNT, CDR2 FRNRAP, per germline. V was clipped by 4 bases and J by 0 bases, with 15 bases between them.

The gene calls are TRBV28 and TRBJ2-1; possibly TRBD1 or TRBD2 for D (5 bases each). V lost 10 bases, J lost 11 bases, and 15 bases lay in between. From germline, CDR1 is MDHEN and CDR2 SYDVKM. The CDR3 loop spans 11 amino acids. The CDR3 DNA reads as TGTGCCACTACCGGGGTGGGACAGCAGTTCTTC. Its protein is CATTGVGQQFF.

The V gene is TRBV11-3, the J gene TRBJ2-2; 8 bases are a match to TRBD2. Germline V gene sequence: CDR1 SGHNT, CDR2 YENEEA. The CDR3 spans 15 residues. J lost 4 bases, V lost 3 bases, and 4 bases had no gene match. The CDR3 here is CASSLSGSSTGELFF. In nucleotides, the CDR3 is TGTGCCAGCAGCTTGAGCGGGAGTAGCACCGGGGAGCTGTTTTTT.

J is TRBJ1-2 and V is TRBV4-1, with 7 bases fitting TRBD1. There are 14 residues in the CDR3. CDR1 and CDR2 from the germline V gene are MGHRA and YSYEKL. Losses at the gene ends were 2 bases for V and 4 bases for J; bases not matched to a gene: 4. The CDR3 reads CASSQLTGFYGYTF. The DNA of the CDR3 is TGCGCCAGCAGCCAATTGACAGGGTTCTATGGCTACACCTTC.

This clonotype was observed a handful of times. The chain has TRBV29-1 and TRBJ1-2; D is ambiguous. The CDR3 covers 13 residues. V was trimmed by 3 bases and J by 1 base, leaving 9 bases between them. Germline V gene sequence: CDR1 SQVTM, CDR2 ANQGSEA. CDR3: CSVDPTLNYGYTF. The DNA of the CDR3 is TGCAGCGTTGACCCCACACTTAACTATGGCTACACCTTC.

This chain connects TRBV6-6 to TRBJ2-1; tentative D call: TRBD1 (6 bases). The germline V gene has CDR1 MNHNY and CDR2 SVGAGI (reference sequence). Trimming removed 2 bases from V and 9 bases from J, with 14 bases in between. The CDR3 is 14 residues long. The DNA for the CDR3 is TGTGCCAGCAGTTACCTGGACAGTTCTGGTGAGCAGTTCTTC. It specifies CASSYLDSSGEQFF.

The chain combines TRBV20-1 with TRBJ1-1; D not resolved. V lost 3 bases, J lost 0 bases, and 11 bases lay in between. The CDR3 consists of 14 residues. Per the germline V gene, CDR1 is DFQATT and CDR2 is SNEGSKA (reference sequence). Here the CDR3 reads CSASKAPMNTEAFF. The DNA for the CDR3 is TGCAGTGCTAGTAAGGCGCCCATGAACACTGAAGCTTTCTTT.

CDR3 in amino acids: CASGTGDARGQPQHF. CDR3 nucleotides: TGTGCCAGTGGAACGGGGGACGCGCGGGGTCAGCCCCAGCATTTT. The rearrangement uses TRBV7-2 and TRBJ1-5, with D maybe TRBD1 (5 bases). The ends were cut back, 9 bases at V and 6 bases at J, with 21 bases in the middle. Germline V gene lookup returns CDR1 SGHTA and CDR2 FQGNSA. This CDR3 region has 15 residues.